The rows below give T cell receptor beta chains drawn from one sample of a study of human T cells and chemical hapten exposure. Each CDR3 protein gets one entry after TCRdb re-called the RACE reads with MiXCR. The data contain approximately 96,000 distinct CDR3 sequences, approximately 9.3% of them singletons. Sequencing used whole blood, obtained in connection with sensitization to the hapten diphenylcyclopropenone (DPC). These receptors were taken from a woman aged 40-49 years with alopecia areata. Some clones in this sample may be carry-over from other donors' samples. CDR3s include the opening cysteine and the closing phenylalanine or tryptophan. The order of the fields is J gene, V gene, D gene, clone size, CDR3 protein, CDR3 DNA. D genes are given only for firm matches. Size values are once, few and many counts, or a class for expanded clones, and some rows have none.

TRBJ2-7 | TRBV28 | - | few | CASSFRAGALLTHEQYF | TGTGCCAGCAGTTTTAGGGCAGGGGCCTTACTTACCCACGAGCAGTACTTC
TRBJ2-1 | TRBV3-1 | TRBD2 | many | CASSRGLADYNEQFF | TGTGCCAGCAGTCGCGGACTAGCGGACTACAATGAGCAGTTCTTC
TRBJ2-5 | TRBV2 | TRBD2 | many | CASLGLETSGQETQYF | TGTGCCAGCCTGGGGTTGGAAACTAGCGGCCAAGAGACCCAGTACTTC
TRBJ2-7 | TRBV7-2 | TRBD2 | - | CASSSPAGMAYEQYF | TGTGCCAGCAGCTCGCCAGCGGGAATGGCCTACGAGCAGTACTTC
TRBJ1-6 | TRBV15 | - | few | CATSRDAENSPLHF | TGTGCCACCAGCAGAGATGCAGAAAACTCACCCCTCCACTTT
TRBJ1-2 | TRBV2 | - | - | CASSEQGYGYTF | TGTGCCAGCAGTGAACAGGGCTATGGCTACACCTTC
TRBJ1-1 | TRBV12-3/TRBV12-4 | - | many | CASTAATVLNTEAFF | TGTGCCAGCACCGCGGCGACAGTTTTGAACACTGAAGCTTTCTTT
TRBJ2-2 | TRBV7-9 | - | many | CASNRGGTGELFF | TGTGCCAGCAACAGGGGAGGCACCGGGGAGCTGTTTTTT
TRBJ1-5 | TRBV7-2 | - | few | CASSSGEVRNQPQHF | TGTGCCAGCAGCTCTGGGGAGGTTCGCAATCAGCCCCAGCATTTT
TRBJ1-3 | TRBV12-3/TRBV12-4 | - | - | CASSLIQITSSGNTIYF | TGTGCCAGCAGTTTGATACAGATTACTTCCTCTGGAAACACCATATATTTT
TRBJ1-2 | TRBV6-6 | - | many | CASSYPSSLSFLLRDGNYGYTF | TGTGCCAGCAGTTATCCATCCTCTCTCTCCTTCTTGCTCAGGGATGGGAACTATGGCTACACCTTC
TRBJ2-7 | TRBV4-1 | - | - | CASSQAGTASSYEQYF | TGCGCCAGCAGCCAGGCCGGGACTGCAAGCTCCTACGAGCAGTACTTC
TRBJ2-7 | TRBV6-6 | - | - | CASSYRDRTYEQYF | TGTGCCAGCAGCTACAGGGACCGCACCTACGAGCAGTACTTC
TRBJ1-1 | TRBV6-5 | - | few | CASSYGGDTEAFF | TGTGCCAGCAGTTATGGAGGGGACACTGAAGCTTTCTTT
TRBJ2-3 | TRBV5-1 | - | many | CASSLAVSTDTQYF | TGCGCCAGCAGCTTGGCGGTGAGCACAGATACGCAGTATTTT
TRBJ2-3 | TRBV27 | - | - | CASSLYLGGRDTQYF | TGTGCCAGCAGTTTATATTTAGGGGGGCGAGATACGCAGTATTTT
TRBJ2-7 | TRBV28 | - | - | CASSDAGALIEQYF | TGTGCCAGCAGTGACGCAGGGGCGCTTATCGAGCAGTACTTC
TRBJ2-5 | TRBV2 | - | few | CASSWDGEETQYF | TGTGCCAGCAGTTGGGACGGCGAAGAGACCCAGTACTTC
TRBJ2-1 | TRBV27 | TRBD2 | few | CASSLSWAGGLNEQFF | TGTGCCAGCAGTCTCTCCTGGGCGGGAGGCCTCAATGAGCAGTTCTTC
TRBJ1-5 | TRBV3-1 | TRBD1 | many | CASQGGGNQPQHF | TGTGCCAGTCAAGGGGGCGGGAATCAGCCCCAGCATTTT
TRBJ1-6 | TRBV12-3/TRBV12-4 | - | few | CASSLEAGRKPLHF | TGTGCCAGCAGTTTAGAGGCAGGGCGGAAACCCCTCCACTTT
TRBJ2-5 | TRBV5-4 | TRBD2 | - | CASSQGTRETQYF | TGTGCCAGCAGCCAGGGGACTAGGGAGACCCAGTACTTC
TRBJ2-5 | TRBV7-9 | TRBD1 | few | CASSQWAGGPPETQYF | TGTGCCAGCAGCCAATGGGCAGGGGGCCCCCCAGAGACCCAGTACTTC
TRBJ2-3 | TRBV7-2 | - | - | CASSWVAGRTDTQYF | TGTGCCAGCAGCTGGGTGGCGGGGCGCACAGATACGCAGTATTTT
TRBJ2-2 | TRBV6-6 | - | many | CASSQLEGTGELFF | TGTGCCAGCAGTCAACTAGAGGGGACCGGGGAGCTGTTTTTT
TRBJ1-6 | TRBV25-1 | - | - | CASSESGRGVGTPLHF | TGTGCCAGCAGTGAATCAGGGCGGGGAGTAGGGACACCCCTCCACTTT
TRBJ2-7 | TRBV27 | TRBD1 | - | CASSLAGTGAEQYF | TGTGCCAGCAGTTTGGCCGGGACAGGGGCCGAGCAGTACTTC
TRBJ2-1 | TRBV6-6 | TRBD1 | many | CASSLYRYEGQGALGSEQFF | TGTGCCAGCAGCCTCTATCGATACGAGGGGCAGGGGGCGCTTGGATCTGAGCAGTTCTTC
TRBJ2-3 | TRBV20-1 | TRBD2 | many | CSARRPGLAGTDTQYF | TGCAGTGCTAGAAGACCGGGACTAGCCGGCACAGATACGCAGTATTTT
TRBJ2-1 | TRBV11-1 | TRBD1 | - | CASSLTRDRDGQFF | TGTGCCAGCAGCCTGACCCGGGACAGGGATGGGCAGTTCTTC
TRBJ2-5 | TRBV12-3/TRBV12-4 | TRBD1 | few | CASSSGQGVVETQYF | TGTGCCAGCAGCAGCGGACAGGGGGTAGTAGAGACCCAGTACTTC
TRBJ2-1 | TRBV20-1 | TRBD2 | many | CTPGVAGGNEQFF | TGCACCCCTGGGGTAGCGGGGGGGAATGAGCAGTTCTTC
TRBJ1-6 | TRBV28 | - | - | CASSPDGSYNSPLHF | TGTGCCAGCAGCCCGGACGGTTCATATAATTCACCCCTCCACTTT
TRBJ1-5 | TRBV18 | - | - | CASSPGGGENQPQHF | TGTGCCAGCTCACCAGGCGGGGGGGAAAATCAGCCCCAGCATTTT
TRBJ2-1 | TRBV7-9 | - | - | CASSSPVDSNEQFF | TGTGCCAGCAGCTCCCCGGTGGACTCCAATGAGCAGTTCTTC
TRBJ2-2 | TRBV7-3 | - | few | CASSLLPRGGTGELFF | TGTGCCAGCAGCTTACTGCCCAGGGGTGGCACCGGGGAGCTGTTTTTT
TRBJ1-6 | TRBV5-5 | TRBD1 | few | CASSPGQADSPLHF | TGTGCCAGCAGCCCGGGACAGGCGGATTCACCCCTCCACTTT
TRBJ2-3 | TRBV5-6 | - | few | CASSPLTGAGDTQYF | TGTGCCAGCAGTCCTCTCACGGGAGCGGGAGATACGCAGTATTTT
TRBJ2-7 | TRBV28 | TRBD2 | - | CASMAPGLAVEQYF | TGTGCCAGCATGGCTCCGGGACTAGCCGTCGAGCAGTACTTC
TRBJ2-5 | TRBV28 | TRBD2 | - | CASSLRGLEGETQYF | TGTGCCAGCAGTTTACGAGGACTAGAGGGAGAGACCCAGTACTTC
TRBJ1-2 | TRBV7-8 | - | many | CASTVGRLGTRYGYTF | TGTGCCAGCACCGTAGGGCGGCTAGGGACACGGTATGGCTACACCTTC
TRBJ2-7 | TRBV28 | TRBD1 | - | CASRAHFGTGISEQYF | TGTGCCAGCAGGGCCCACTTCGGGACAGGTATAAGCGAGCAGTACTTC